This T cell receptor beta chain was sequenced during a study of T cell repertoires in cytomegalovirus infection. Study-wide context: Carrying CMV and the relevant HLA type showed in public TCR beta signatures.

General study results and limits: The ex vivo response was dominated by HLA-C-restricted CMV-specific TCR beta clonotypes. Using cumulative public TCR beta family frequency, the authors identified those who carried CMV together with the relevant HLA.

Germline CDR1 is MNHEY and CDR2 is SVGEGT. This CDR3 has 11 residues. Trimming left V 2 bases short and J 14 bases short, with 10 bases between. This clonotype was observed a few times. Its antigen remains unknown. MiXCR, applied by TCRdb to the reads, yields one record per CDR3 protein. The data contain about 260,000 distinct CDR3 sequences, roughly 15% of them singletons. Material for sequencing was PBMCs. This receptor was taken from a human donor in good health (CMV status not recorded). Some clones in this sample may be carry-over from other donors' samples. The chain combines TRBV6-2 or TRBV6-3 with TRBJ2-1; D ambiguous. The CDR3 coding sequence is TGTGCCAGCAGTTACGCTGGCTTCGAGTTCTTC. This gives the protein CASSYAGFEFF.